This T cell receptor beta chain originates from a study of T-cell memory formation after mild COVID-19. The germline V gene encodes CDR1 MNHNY and CDR2 SVGAGI (reference sequence). The V and J ends lost 3 bases and 10 bases respectively, with 21 bases between them. The CDR3 length is 16 residues. TCRdb itself ran the 5' RACE reads through MiXCR, one entry per CDR3 protein. Of about 140,000 distinct CDR3 sequences in the sample, approximately 21% were seen once. The sequence came from an adult woman who had mild COVID-19 (a few samples of this study predate the infection). Cell type and time point are not known. Sequencing was performed on PBMCs or a T cell subset sorted from them (not recorded which). This rearrangement joins TRBV6-6 to TRBJ1-4, with D possibly matching TRBD1 (5 bases). This CDR3 reads CASSYYESGPLAKLFF. CDR3 DNA: TGTGCCAGCAGTTATTACGAATCGGGACCACTTGCAAAACTGTTTTTT.